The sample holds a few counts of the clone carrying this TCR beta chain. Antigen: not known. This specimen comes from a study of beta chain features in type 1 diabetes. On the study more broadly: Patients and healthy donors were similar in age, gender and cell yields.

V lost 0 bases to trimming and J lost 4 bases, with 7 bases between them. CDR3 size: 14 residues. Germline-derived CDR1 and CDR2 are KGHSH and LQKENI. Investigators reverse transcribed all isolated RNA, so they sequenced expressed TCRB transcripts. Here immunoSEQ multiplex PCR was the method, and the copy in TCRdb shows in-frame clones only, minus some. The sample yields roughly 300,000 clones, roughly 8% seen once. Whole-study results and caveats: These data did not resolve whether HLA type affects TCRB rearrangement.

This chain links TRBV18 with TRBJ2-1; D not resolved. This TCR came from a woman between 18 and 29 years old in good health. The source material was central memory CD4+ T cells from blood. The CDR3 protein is CASSPPVGYNEQFF. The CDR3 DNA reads TGTGCCAGCTCACCACCCGTCGGGTACAATGAGCAGTTCTTC.